The following is a T cell receptor (beta chain) sequence with its context. The antigen is unknown. A much more abundant neighbour one base away suggests this may be a read error. The data belong to a study of CD8+CD57+ T cells in acquired aplastic anemia. Background on the study: Sorted cells (CD4+ and CD8+) yielded DNA amounts that averaged approximately 2.9 ug. Healthy donor CD4+ samples were sequenced to a depth that averaged roughly 10 million reads. Overall study findings and caveats: Around 30 sequences, all CD8+ CDR3, were shared between patients and controls. Significant differences in CD8+ Simpson's diversity were not observed between patients and controls.

Profiles of TCR beta VDJ and CDR3 were generated from a genomic DNA template. TCRdb passed the reads through MiXCR, listing each CDR3 protein once. The sample lists some 130,000 distinct CDR3 sequences; roughly 50% were seen once. The CDR3 totals 12 residues. The germline V gene encodes CDR1 MNHEY and CDR2 SVGEGT. The chain carries TRBV6-2 or TRBV6-3 and TRBJ1-1; D gene uncertain. This receptor was obtained from a human donor in good health, serving as a control. The sample consisted of sorted CD4+, CD8+, or CD8+CD57+ T cells (not recorded which) from PBMCs. This CDR3 reads CASRYGSTEAFF. CDR3 DNA: TGTGCCAGCCGTTACGGAAGCACTGAAGCTTTCTTT.